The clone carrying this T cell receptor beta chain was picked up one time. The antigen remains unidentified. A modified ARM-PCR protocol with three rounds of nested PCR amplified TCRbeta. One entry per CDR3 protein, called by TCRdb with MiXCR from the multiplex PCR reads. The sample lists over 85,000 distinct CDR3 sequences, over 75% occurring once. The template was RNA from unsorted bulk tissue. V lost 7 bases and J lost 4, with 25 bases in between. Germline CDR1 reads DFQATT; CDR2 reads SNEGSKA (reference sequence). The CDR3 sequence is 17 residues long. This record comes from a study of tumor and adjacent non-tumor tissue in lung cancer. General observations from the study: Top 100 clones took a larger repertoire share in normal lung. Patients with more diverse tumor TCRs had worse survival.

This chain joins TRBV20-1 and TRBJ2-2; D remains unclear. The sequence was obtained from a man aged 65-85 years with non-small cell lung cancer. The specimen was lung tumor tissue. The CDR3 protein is CSVRGMSAGVGTGELFF. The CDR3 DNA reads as TGCAGTGTCAGAGGTATGAGTGCAGGAGTGGGCACCGGGGAGCTGTTTTTT.